Sequencing of this T cell receptor beta chain was carried out in a study of blood T cell repertoires in COVID-19. Across the study: COVID-19 samples, acute and convalescent, were from the United States, Italy and Spain. Sample material is recorded as cDNA or gDNA derived from T cells, B-cell-depleted T cells, or PBMCs.

Original handling: Reference gene primer amplification gave estimated nucleated cell counts. Some clones are missing from TCRdb's copy, which holds only in-frame ones; the method was immunoSEQ multiplex PCR. That table supplies the V and J calls and clone size; D and trimming were determined from the DNA. The repertoire holds 100,000 to 150,000 clones, with around 81% as singletons. CDR3 size: 16 residues. V gave up 4 bases and J gave up 5 bases, with 17 bases separating them. Per germline, CDR1 LGHNA and CDR2 YSLEER. This rearrangement joins TRBV4-3 to TRBJ2-2; tentative D call: TRBD2 (6 bases). This receptor was taken from a woman aged 55-70 years with active or convalescent COVID-19. The sample comprised peripheral blood. The CDR3 reads CASSLTDGSITGELFF. The CDR3 DNA reads TGCGCCAGCAGCCTGACGGACGGGAGTATTACCGGGGAGCTGTTTTTT.